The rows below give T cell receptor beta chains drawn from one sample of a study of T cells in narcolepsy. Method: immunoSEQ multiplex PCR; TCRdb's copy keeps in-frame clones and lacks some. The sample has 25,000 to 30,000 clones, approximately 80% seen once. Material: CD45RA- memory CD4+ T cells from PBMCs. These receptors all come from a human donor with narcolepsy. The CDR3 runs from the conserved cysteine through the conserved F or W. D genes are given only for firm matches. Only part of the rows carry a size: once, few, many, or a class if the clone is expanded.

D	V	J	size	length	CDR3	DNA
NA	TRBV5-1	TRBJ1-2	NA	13	CASSDIANYGYTF	TGCGCCAGCTCGGATATAGCTAACTATGGCTACACCTTC
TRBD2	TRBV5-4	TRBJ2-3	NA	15	CASSLDSGVTDTQYF	TGTGCCAGCAGCTTGGATAGCGGGGTCACAGATACGCAGTATTTT
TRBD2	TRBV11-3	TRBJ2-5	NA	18	CASSLRFNEAGGRETQYF	TGTGCCAGCAGCTTAAGGTTCAACGAAGCGGGGGGGCGAGAGACCCAGTACTTC
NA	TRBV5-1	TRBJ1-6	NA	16	CASSLVRGADRSPLHF	TGCGCCAGCAGCTTGGTGCGGGGGGCCGATCGGTCACCCCTCCACTTT
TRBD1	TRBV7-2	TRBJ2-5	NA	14	CASSLSQGVETQYF	TGTGCCAGCAGCTTAAGTCAGGGGGTAGAGACCCAGTACTTC
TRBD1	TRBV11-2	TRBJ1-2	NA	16	CASSLDWAGGSYGYTF	TGTGCCAGCAGCTTAGATTGGGCAGGGGGGTCCTATGGCTACACCTTC
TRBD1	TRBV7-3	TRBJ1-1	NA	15	CASSFRGQGETEAFF	TGTGCCAGCAGCTTTCGCGGACAGGGAGAGACTGAAGCTTTCTTT
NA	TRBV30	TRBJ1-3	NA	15	CAWSVIPGSGNTIYF	TGTGCCTGGAGTGTAATCCCAGGCTCTGGAAACACCATATATTTT
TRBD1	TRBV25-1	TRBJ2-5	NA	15	CASSDMTGGRETQYF	TGTGCCAGCAGTGACATGACAGGGGGTCGGGAGACCCAGTACTTC
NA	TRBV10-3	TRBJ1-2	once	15	CAITPSRGMVYGYTF	TGTGCCATCACCCCGAGCCGGGGCATGGTCTATGGCTACACCTTC
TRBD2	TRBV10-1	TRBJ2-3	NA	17	CASSELGLAGITDTQYF	TGCGCCAGCAGTGAGTTGGGACTAGCGGGGATAACAGATACGCAGTATTTT
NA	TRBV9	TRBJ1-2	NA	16	CASSVESPGTSYGYTF	TGTGCCAGCAGCGTAGAAAGCCCGGGAACCAGCTATGGCTACACCTTC
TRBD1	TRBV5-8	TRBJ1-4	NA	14	CASSLDRGNEKLFF	TGTGCCAGCAGCTTGGACAGGGGTAATGAAAAACTGTTTTTT
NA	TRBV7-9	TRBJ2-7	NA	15	CASSRGGGRGYEQYF	TGTGCCAGCAGCCGTGGTGGGGGGCGCGGCTACGAGCAGTACTTC
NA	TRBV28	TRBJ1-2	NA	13	CASSFYATYGYTF	TGTGCCAGCAGTTTTTATGCCACCTATGGCTACACCTTC
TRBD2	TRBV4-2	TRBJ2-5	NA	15	CASRASGGIQETQYF	TGTGCCAGCAGGGCTAGCGGGGGCATCCAAGAGACCCAGTACTTC
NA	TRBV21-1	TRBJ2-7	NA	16	CASSPSSQGGSYEQYF	TGTGCCAGCAGCCCTTCTTCACAGGGGGGATCCTACGAGCAGTACTTC
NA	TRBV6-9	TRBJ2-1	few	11	CASQGPDEQFF	TGTGCCAGCCAGGGGCCCGATGAGCAGTTCTTC
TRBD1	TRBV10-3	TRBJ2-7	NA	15	CAISSRDRGDYEQYF	TGTGCCATCAGTTCCCGGGACAGGGGGGACTACGAGCAGTACTTC
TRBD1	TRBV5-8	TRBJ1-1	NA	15	CASSYFGQGAGRAFF	TGTGCCAGCAGCTATTTTGGACAGGGGGCGGGTCGGGCTTTCTTT
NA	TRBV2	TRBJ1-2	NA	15	CASIFGASGRDGYTF	TGTGCCAGCATCTTTGGTGCTTCAGGGAGGGATGGCTACACCTTC
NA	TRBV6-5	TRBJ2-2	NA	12	CASHDGTGELFF	TGTGCCTCCCACGACGGCACCGGGGAGCTGTTTTTT
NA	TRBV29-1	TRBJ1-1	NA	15	CSVHRGGWRNTEAFF	TGCAGCGTTCATCGTGGGGGGTGGAGGAACACTGAAGCTTTCTTT
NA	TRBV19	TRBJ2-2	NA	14	CASSFYSNTGELFF	TGTGCCAGTAGTTTCTACTCGAACACCGGGGAGCTGTTTTTT
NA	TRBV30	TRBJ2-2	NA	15	CAWSVGQGVTGELFF	TGTGCCTGGAGTGTAGGTCAGGGAGTAACCGGGGAGCTGTTTTTT
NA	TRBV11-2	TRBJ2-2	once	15	CASSLGAAPVRELFF	TGTGCCAGCAGCTTAGGAGCGGCCCCTGTCAGGGAGCTGTTTTTT
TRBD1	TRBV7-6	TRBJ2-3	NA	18	CASSPAGRGTGSTDTQYF	TGTGCCAGCAGCCCTGCGGGAAGGGGGACAGGGAGCACAGATACGCAGTATTTT
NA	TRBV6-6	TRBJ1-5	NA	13	CASSLRGGQPQHF	TGTGCCAGCAGTTTACGGGGGGGCCAGCCCCAGCATTTT
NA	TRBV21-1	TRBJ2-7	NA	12	CASSKRTYEQYF	TGTGCCAGCAGCAAACGAACCTACGAGCAGTACTTC
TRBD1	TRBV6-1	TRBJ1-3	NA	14	CASRDPGQGNTIYF	TGTGCCAGCAGGGACCCGGGACAGGGAAACACCATATATTTT
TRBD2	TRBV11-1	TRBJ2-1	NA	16	CASSFQLAGEGFEQFF	TGTGCCAGCAGCTTTCAACTAGCGGGGGAGGGGTTTGAGCAGTTCTTC
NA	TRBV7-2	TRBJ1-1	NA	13	CASSLRGETEAFF	TGTGCCAGCAGCTTACGGGGGGAAACTGAAGCTTTCTTT
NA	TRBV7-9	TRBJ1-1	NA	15	CASSFWVSLNTEAFF	TGTGCCAGCAGCTTTTGGGTGAGTTTGAACACTGAAGCTTTCTTT
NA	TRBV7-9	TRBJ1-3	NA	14	CASSEGFPGDTIYF	TGTGCCAGCAGCGAAGGATTCCCTGGGGACACCATATATTTT
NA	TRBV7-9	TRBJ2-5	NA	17	CASSLAQIGSAQETQYF	TGTGCCAGCAGCTTAGCCCAGATAGGGTCTGCACAAGAGACCCAGTACTTC
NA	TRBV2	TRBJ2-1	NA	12	CASSATGDEQFF	TGTGCCAGCAGCGCCACAGGCGATGAGCAGTTCTTC
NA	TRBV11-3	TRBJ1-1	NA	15	CASSARTQGRTEAFF	TGTGCCAGCAGCGCACGCACTCAGGGTCGCACTGAAGCTTTCTTT
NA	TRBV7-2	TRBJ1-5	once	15	CASSARAIGSQPQHF	TGTGCCAGCAGCGCTCGCGCGATTGGCAGTCAGCCCCAGCATTTT
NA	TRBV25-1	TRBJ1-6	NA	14	CASRRAQANSPLHF	TGTGCCAGCAGGCGGGCGCAGGCGAATTCACCCCTCCACTTT
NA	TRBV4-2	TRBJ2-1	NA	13	CASSLQGSDEQFF	TGTGCCAGCAGCTTACAGGGTTCCGATGAGCAGTTCTTC
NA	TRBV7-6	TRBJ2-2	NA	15	CASSRGPLHTGELFF	TGTGCCAGCAGCCGAGGGCCCCTCCACACCGGGGAGCTGTTTTTT
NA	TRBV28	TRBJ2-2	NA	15	CASSASVVGTGELFF	TGTGCCAGCAGTGCCTCGGTGGTAGGAACCGGGGAGCTGTTTTTT
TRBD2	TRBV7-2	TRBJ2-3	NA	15	CASSSPAGDTDTQYF	TGTGCCAGCAGCAGCCCAGCGGGGGACACAGATACGCAGTATTTT
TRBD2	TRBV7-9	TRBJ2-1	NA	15	CASTYVSGGIVEQFF	TGTGCCAGCACCTACGTGTCGGGGGGTATTGTAGAGCAGTTCTTC